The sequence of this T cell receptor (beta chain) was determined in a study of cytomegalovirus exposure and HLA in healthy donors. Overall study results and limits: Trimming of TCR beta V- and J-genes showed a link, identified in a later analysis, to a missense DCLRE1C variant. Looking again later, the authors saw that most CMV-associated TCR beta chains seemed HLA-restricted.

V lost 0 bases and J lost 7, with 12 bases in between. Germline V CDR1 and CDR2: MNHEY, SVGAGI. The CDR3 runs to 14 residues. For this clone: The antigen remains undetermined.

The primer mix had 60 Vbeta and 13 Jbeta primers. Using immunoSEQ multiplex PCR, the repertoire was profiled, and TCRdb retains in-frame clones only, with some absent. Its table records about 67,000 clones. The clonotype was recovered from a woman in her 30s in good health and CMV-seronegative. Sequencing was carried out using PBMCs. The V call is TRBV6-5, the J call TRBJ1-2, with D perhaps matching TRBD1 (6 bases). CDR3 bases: TGTGCCAGCAGTTACTCGCCACAGGGCGGTGGCTACACCTTC. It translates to CASSYSPQGGGYTF.